Described below is a single T cell receptor (beta chain) sequence and its context. The protocol was immunoSEQ multiplex PCR, while the TCRdb copy is restricted to in-frame clones and leaves out a portion. The table lists 130,000 to 150,000 clones, around 85% of them singletons. This CDR3 spans 15 amino acids. Deletions cut 0 bases from V and 6 bases from J, with 12 bases between. Germline V gene lookup returns CDR1 SGDLS and CDR2 YYNGEE. The data were obtained in a study of blood T cell repertoires in COVID-19. Study context: The United States, Italy and Spain provided the acute and convalescent COVID-19 samples. Sample material is recorded as cDNA or gDNA derived from T cells, B-cell-depleted T cells, or PBMCs.

Recovered status in Cohort 3 required two negative PCRs, clearance, or symptom resolution. The source is a woman between 40 and 55 years old who had recovered from COVID-19. Sequenced input: PBMCs or T cells enriched from blood (not recorded which). The chain links TRBV9 to TRBJ1-4; D call uncertain. CDR3 protein: CASSVGPRGDEKLFF. The CDR3 DNA reads as TGTGCCAGCAGCGTAGGCCCCCGGGGTGATGAAAAACTGTTTTTT.